The TCR beta chain under discussion was sequenced for a study of control samples from healthy donors and cancer patients. J was trimmed by 7 bases and V by 3 bases; bases with no gene match: 7. Germline V gives CDR1 KGHDR, CDR2 SFDVKD. The CDR3 has 16 amino acids. Assay: immunoSEQ multiplex PCR; the TCRdb copy retains only in-frame clones and omits some. The sample shows approximately 180,000 clones, 94% of them seen only once. J is TRBJ2-2 and V is TRBV24-1, with 10 nucleotides matching TRBD2. Sample: blood. The clonotype originates from a woman aged 18-29 years in good health. CDR3 loop: CATSDGTSDISGELFF. The CDR3 DNA follows: TGTGCCACCAGTGATGGGACTAGCGATATTAGCGGGGAGCTGTTTTTT.